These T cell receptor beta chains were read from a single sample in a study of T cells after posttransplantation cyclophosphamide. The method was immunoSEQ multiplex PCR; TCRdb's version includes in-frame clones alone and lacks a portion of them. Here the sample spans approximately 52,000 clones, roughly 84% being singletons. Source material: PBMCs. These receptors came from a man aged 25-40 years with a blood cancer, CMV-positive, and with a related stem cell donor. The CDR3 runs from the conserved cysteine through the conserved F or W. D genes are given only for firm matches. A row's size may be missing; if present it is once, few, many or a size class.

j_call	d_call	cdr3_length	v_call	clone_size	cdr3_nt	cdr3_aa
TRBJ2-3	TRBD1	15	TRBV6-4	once	TGTGCCAGCAGTGACAGGGGGCGGCACACAGATACGCAGTATTTT	CASSDRGRHTDTQYF
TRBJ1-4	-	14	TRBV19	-	TGTGCCAGTAGACCTCCCGGAACTAATGAAAAACTGTTTTTT	CASRPPGTNEKLFF
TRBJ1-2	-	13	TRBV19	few	TGTGCCAGTAGTACCCTTGACAGCTATGGCTACACCTTC	CASSTLDSYGYTF
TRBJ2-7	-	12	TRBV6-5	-	TGTGCCAGCAGCCGCCCACAGTCCGAGCAGTACTTC	CASSRPQSEQYF
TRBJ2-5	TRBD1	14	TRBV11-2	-	TGTGCCAGCAGCACATGGACAGGGCAAGAGACCCAGTACTTC	CASSTWTGQETQYF
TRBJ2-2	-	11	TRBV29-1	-	TGCAGCGTTGTATTGACCGGGGAGCTGTTTTTT	CSVVLTGELFF
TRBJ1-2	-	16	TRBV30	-	TGTGCCTGGAGTCTCTCCTCCTCAGGCCTATACTATGGCTACACCTTC	CAWSLSSSGLYYGYTF
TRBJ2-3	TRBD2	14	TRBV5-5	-	TGTGCCAGCAGCTTCCGACTAGCGGGAGATACGCAGTATTTT	CASSFRLAGDTQYF
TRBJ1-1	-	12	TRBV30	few	TGTGCCTGGGTTCAGGGAGGGACTGAAGCTTTCTTT	CAWVQGGTEAFF
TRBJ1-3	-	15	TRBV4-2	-	TGTGCCAGCAGCCAGTCGACAGGACAGGGAAACACCATATATTTT	CASSQSTGQGNTIYF
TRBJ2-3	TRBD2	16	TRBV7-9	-	TGTGCCAGCAGCCCTACTAGCGGGGCTAGCACAGATACGCAGTATTTT	CASSPTSGASTDTQYF
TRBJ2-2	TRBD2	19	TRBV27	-	TGTGCCAGCAGTTTATTTAGCGGGAGGACCCCGATTCCGGCTGGGGAGCTGTTTTTT	CASSLFSGRTPIPAGELFF
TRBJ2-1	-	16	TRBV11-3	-	TGTGCCAGCTCGCGGGGGCTGTCGGGCCACTACAATGAGCAGTTCTTC	CASSRGLSGHYNEQFF
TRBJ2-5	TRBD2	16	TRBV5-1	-	TGCGCCAGCAGCAGGGGACTAGCGGGAGAGGAGGAGACCCAGTACTTC	CASSRGLAGEEETQYF
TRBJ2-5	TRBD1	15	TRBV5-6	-	TGTGCCAGCAGCTCCGGACAGGGGGCAGGAGAGACCCAGTACTTC	CASSSGQGAGETQYF
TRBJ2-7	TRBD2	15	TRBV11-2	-	TGTGCCAGCAGTCCAGGGACTAGCGGCCACTACGAGCAGTACTTC	CASSPGTSGHYEQYF
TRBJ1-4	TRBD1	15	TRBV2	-	TGTGCCAGCAGACCCGGACAGGCCCCGGGGGAAAAACTGTTTTTT	CASRPGQAPGEKLFF
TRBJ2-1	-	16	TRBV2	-	TGTGCCAGCAGTGAACCACAGGTCCCGGGGGAAGGTGAGCAGTTCTTC	CASSEPQVPGEGEQFF
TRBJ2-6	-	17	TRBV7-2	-	TGTGCCAGCAATCCTCAGGTCCCATCCTCTGGGGCCAACGTCCTGACTTTC	CASNPQVPSSGANVLTF
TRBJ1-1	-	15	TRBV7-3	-	TGTGCCAGCAGCTTAACAGCGGGGACTAACACTGAAGCTTTCTTT	CASSLTAGTNTEAFF
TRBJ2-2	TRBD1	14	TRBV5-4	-	TGTGCCAGCAGCTCGCCAGGGGGCACCGGGGAGCTGTTTTTT	CASSSPGGTGELFF
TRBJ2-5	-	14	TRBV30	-	TGTGCCTGGAGTATCCCAGGGGGGTCAGAGACCCAGTACTTC	CAWSIPGGSETQYF
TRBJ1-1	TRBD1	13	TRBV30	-	TGTGCCTGGAGGCCAACAGGGGGGGAGGAAGCTTTCTTT	CAWRPTGGEEAFF
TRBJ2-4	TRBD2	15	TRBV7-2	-	TGTGCCAGCAGCTTAATTAGCGGGTATAAAAACATTCAGTACTTC	CASSLISGYKNIQYF
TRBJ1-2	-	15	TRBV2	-	TGTGCCAGCAGTACCGGACAGCCAAGTAACTATGGCTACACCTTC	CASSTGQPSNYGYTF
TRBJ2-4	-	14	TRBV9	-	TGTGCCAGCAGCGTAGCCCCCGGGGAAAACATTCAGTACTTC	CASSVAPGENIQYF
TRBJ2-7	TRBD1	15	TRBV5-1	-	TGCGCCAGCAGCTCGCGGACCGTACAGGGGAACGAGCAGTACTTC	CASSSRTVQGNEQYF
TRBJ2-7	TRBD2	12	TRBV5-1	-	TGCGCAGGGGCTAGCGGGAGGCGGGAGCAGTACTTC	CAGASGRREQYF
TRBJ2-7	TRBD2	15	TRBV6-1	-	TGTGCCAGCGTTCCCGGGAGGTTGGGATCCTACGAGCAGTACTTC	CASVPGRLGSYEQYF
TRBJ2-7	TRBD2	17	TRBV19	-	TGTGCCAGTAGTATAGTCTCCGGTCTAGCGGGAGGGCCAAAGCAGTACTTC	CASSIVSGLAGGPKQYF
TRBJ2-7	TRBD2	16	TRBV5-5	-	TGTGCCAGCAGCTTGGTGTCACTAGCGGGGACCTACGAGCAGTACTTC	CASSLVSLAGTYEQYF
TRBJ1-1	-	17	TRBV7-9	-	TGTGCCAGCAGCGAAAACATGCGGCAGGGTCATTCCGCTGAAGCTTTCTTT	CASSENMRQGHSAEAFF
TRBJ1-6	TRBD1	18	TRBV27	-	TGTGCCAGCAGTTTAACCGGCCGGGGACAGGGGTATAATTCACCCCTCCACTTT	CASSLTGRGQGYNSPLHF
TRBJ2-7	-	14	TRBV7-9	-	TGTGCCAGCAGCCCGAACTCGAGATCCTACGAGCAGTACTTC	CASSPNSRSYEQYF
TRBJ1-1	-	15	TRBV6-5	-	TGTGCCAGCAGAAAAAACCAACAGGTGAACACTGAAGCTTTCTTT	CASRKNQQVNTEAFF
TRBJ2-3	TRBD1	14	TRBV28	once	TGTGCCAGCAGTGCTACGACAGGGACAGATACGCAGTATTTT	CASSATTGTDTQYF
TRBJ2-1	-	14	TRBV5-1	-	TGCGCCAGCAGCTTGGCACTAGATATTAGTGAGCAGTTCTTC	CASSLALDISEQFF
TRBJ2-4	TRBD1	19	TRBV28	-	TGTGCCAGCAGTACCTCTTGGGCGGGACAGGGATTGGCCAAAAACATTCAGTACTTC	CASSTSWAGQGLAKNIQYF
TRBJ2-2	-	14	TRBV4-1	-	TGCGCCAGCAGCCAAGGAGAGGGAGCCAGGGAGCTGTTTTTT	CASSQGEGARELFF
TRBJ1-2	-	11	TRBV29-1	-	TGCAGCGTTTTTCGGACAGATGGCTACACCTTC	CSVFRTDGYTF
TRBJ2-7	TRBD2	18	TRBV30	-	TGTGCCTGGAGTGTAGGGTTACTAGCGGGAGACCTTCCTTACGAGCAGTACTTC	CAWSVGLLAGDLPYEQYF
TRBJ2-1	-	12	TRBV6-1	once	TGTGCCAGCAGTCGGACTTACAATGAGCAGTTCTTC	CASSRTYNEQFF
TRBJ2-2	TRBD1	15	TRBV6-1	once	TGTGCCAGCAGAACCGGGACAGGAAACACCGGGGAGCTGTTTTTT	CASRTGTGNTGELFF
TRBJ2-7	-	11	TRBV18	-	TGTGCCAGCTCCCACTCCTACGAGCAGTACTTC	CASSHSYEQYF
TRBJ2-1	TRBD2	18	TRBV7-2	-	TGTGCCAGCAGCCGAGGGACTAGCGGGAGAGTCCCCTACAATGAGCAGTTCTTC	CASSRGTSGRVPYNEQFF
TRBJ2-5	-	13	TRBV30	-	TGTGCCTGGGGGGCCCTAAGGCAGGAGACCCAGTACTTC	CAWGALRQETQYF
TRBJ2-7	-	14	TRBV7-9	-	TGTGCCAGCAGTTCGGGGGAGGATCCCTACGAGCAGTACTTC	CASSSGEDPYEQYF
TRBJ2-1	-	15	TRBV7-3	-	TGTGCCAGCAGCTCCGACAGCCGCTCCTACAATGAGCAGTTCTTC	CASSSDSRSYNEQFF
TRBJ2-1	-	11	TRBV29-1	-	TGCAGCGAATACACAGACAATGAGCAGTTCTTC	CSEYTDNEQFF
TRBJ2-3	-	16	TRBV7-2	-	TGTGCCAGCAGCTTAGGGGGTGGGAGTGGGACAGATACGCAGTATTTT	CASSLGGGSGTDTQYF
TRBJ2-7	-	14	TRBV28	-	TGTGCCAGCAGTTTACCTAACCAGGGCTACGAGCAGTACTTC	CASSLPNQGYEQYF
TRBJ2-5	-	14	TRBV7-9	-	TGTGCCAGCAGCTCAACAGGGTACCAAGAGACCCAGTACTTC	CASSSTGYQETQYF